This TCR beta chain was profiled in a study of blood T cell repertoires in COVID-19. Study at large: The samples span acute and convalescent COVID-19 from the United States, Italy and Spain.

Sequencing was performed with immunoSEQ multiplex PCR; in TCRdb, only in-frame clones are kept and a portion is missing. The table lists hundreds of thousands of clones, about 87% of them singletons. This study enrolled people aged roughly 18 to 100 from about two dozen US geographic areas. V shed 5 bases, J shed 2 bases, and the junction held 2 bases outside the gene matches. This CDR3 contains 13 residues. Germline V gives CDR1 SGHTA, CDR2 FQGNSA. Sample: PBMCs or T cells enriched from blood (not recorded which). The gene calls are TRBV7-2 and TRBJ2-7; 8 bases are a match to TRBD2. The TCR comes from a woman in her forties or fifties who had recovered from COVID-19. The CDR3 DNA follows: TGTGCCAGCAGCCTTAGCGGGACCTACGAGCAGTACTTC. Residues: CASSLSGTYEQYF.